This T cell receptor (beta chain) comes out of a study of technical replicates of blood from a few donors. Profiling relied on immunoSEQ multiplex PCR, and the TCRdb table lists in-frame clones only, not all of them. This table has some 91,000 clones, 90% to 97% appearing once. The germline CDR1 and CDR2 sequences are MDHEN and SYDVKM. The trim removed 10 bases at V and 3 bases at J, leaving 13 bases unmatched. This CDR3 has 16 residues. Sequenced material: T cells isolated from PBMCs. The source of this sequence is a human donor in good health. The chain combines TRBV28 with TRBJ1-1; 11 bases fit TRBD1. The CDR3 DNA follows: TGTGCCACCTACACGGGACAGGGGGTTTGGGACACTGAAGCTTTCTTT. Protein: CATYTGQGVWDTEAFF. Supplemented by reference TRBV28 and TRBJ1-1, the full variable domain reads DVKVTQSSRYLVKRTGEKVFLECVQDMDHENMFWYRQDPGLGLRLIYFSYDVKMKEKGDIPEGYSVSREKKERFSLILESASTNQTSMYLCATYTGQGVWDTEAFFGQGTRLTVV.